A selection of T cell receptor beta chains follows, all from one sample in a study of multiple sclerosis patients with progressive multifocal leukoencephalopathy. Some clones are missing from TCRdb's copy, which holds only in-frame ones; the method was immunoSEQ multiplex PCR. The sample lists fewer than 35,000 clones; 92% were seen once. Material: PBMCs. These receptors came from a man aged 25 to 45 with multiple sclerosis. Each CDR3 is given with its conserved first and last residue. A D gene is named only where the DNA matches it firmly. Rows may omit the clone size; those that give it use once, few, many or a size class.

V	size	D	J	DNA	CDR3
TRBV7-9	NA	NA	TRBJ1-1	TGTGCCAGCAGCTTAGAGTACGACACTGAAGCTTTCTTT	CASSLEYDTEAFF
TRBV19	NA	TRBD2	TRBJ2-7	TGTGCCAGTAGTGATGGGCTAGCGGGAGGACGTAGTACCGAGCAGTACTTC	CASSDGLAGGRSTEQYF
TRBV5-4	NA	NA	TRBJ1-2	TGTGCCAGCAGCCCCTGGGGAAACTATGGCTACACCTTC	CASSPWGNYGYTF
TRBV10-1	NA	NA	TRBJ2-1	TGCGCCAGCAGTGACTCGGGCGGTGCCTACAATGAGCAGTTCTTC	CASSDSGGAYNEQFF
TRBV6-4	once	NA	TRBJ2-1	TGTGCCAGCAGTGAGAACGCGGGGAAAGCTGAGCAGTTCTTC	CASSENAGKAEQFF
TRBV6-1	NA	NA	TRBJ2-7	TGTGCCAGCAGTGAAGGGACAGTCTACGAGCAGTACTTC	CASSEGTVYEQYF
TRBV29-1	NA	TRBD2	TRBJ2-1	TGCAGCGGAGACCCGGGGGGATACAATGAGCAGTTCTTC	CSGDPGGYNEQFF
TRBV5-1	NA	TRBD1	TRBJ1-2	TGCGCCAGCAGCCCGGGACAGGGGGCATTAAACTATGGCTACACCTTC	CASSPGQGALNYGYTF
TRBV5-1	NA	NA	TRBJ2-7	TGCGCCAGCAGCGTGCCAGGGGCCTACGAGCAGTACTTC	CASSVPGAYEQYF
TRBV9	NA	NA	TRBJ1-2	TGTGCCAGCAGCCCTACTGGGTTCGGTAATAACTATGGCTACACCTTC	CASSPTGFGNNYGYTF
TRBV19	NA	TRBD1	TRBJ1-1	TGTGCCAGTAGTATAAACAGGGGAAGGGGGACTGAAGCTTTCTTT	CASSINRGRGTEAFF
TRBV29-1	NA	TRBD2	TRBJ2-7	TGCAGCGTTAACCTAGCGGCATCCTACGAGCAGTACTTC	CSVNLAASYEQYF
TRBV4-3	once	TRBD2	TRBJ2-3	TGCGCCAGCAGCCAAGAACTAGCGGGAAATACAGATACGCAGTATTTT	CASSQELAGNTDTQYF
TRBV7-9	NA	NA	TRBJ1-2	TGTGCCAGCAGCCCCCTGGAGCGGGCGGGCTATGGCTACACCTTC	CASSPLERAGYGYTF
TRBV9	NA	TRBD1	TRBJ2-3	TGTGCCAGCAGCGTAGGTGGGACAGGGAGCACAGATACGCAGTATTTT	CASSVGGTGSTDTQYF
TRBV6-4	few	TRBD1	TRBJ2-4	TGTGCCAGCATTCATGGGGTGACAGGGGGCAACATTCAGTACTTC	CASIHGVTGGNIQYF
TRBV30	NA	NA	TRBJ1-1	TGTGCCTGGAGTGTACCAGACAGGAGGAACACTGAAGCTTTCTTT	CAWSVPDRRNTEAFF
TRBV5-4	NA	NA	TRBJ2-2	TGTGCCAGCAGCTTCAGAGGGGCCGGGGAGCTGTTTTTT	CASSFRGAGELFF
TRBV30	NA	NA	TRBJ1-2	TGTGCCTGGAGTGTGCCAGGCGACTATGGCTACACCTTC	CAWSVPGDYGYTF
TRBV2	once	TRBD1	TRBJ2-5	TGTGCCAGCAGTGACCGGGACAGGGGGCAAGAGACCCAGTACTTC	CASSDRDRGQETQYF
TRBV2	NA	TRBD1	TRBJ1-5	TGTGCCAGCATGGGGGACAGGGAAGGGCAGCCCCAGCATTTT	CASMGDREGQPQHF
TRBV7-9	NA	NA	TRBJ2-1	TGTGCCAGCAGCTTATCATACAATGAGCAGTTCTTC	CASSLSYNEQFF
TRBV9	NA	TRBD2	TRBJ2-7	TGTGCCAGCAGCGTAGGGACTAGCGGGAGTATATACGAGCAGTACTTC	CASSVGTSGSIYEQYF
TRBV4-3	NA	NA	TRBJ2-2	TGCGCCAGCAGCCAAGTTGTGGCGCAGTACGGGGAGCTGTTTTTT	CASSQVVAQYGELFF
TRBV7-2	NA	TRBD2	TRBJ2-5	TGTGCCAGCAGCTTATCCTGGCTAGCGGGAGGGCCAGGAGAGACCCAGTACTTC	CASSLSWLAGGPGETQYF
TRBV7-3	NA	NA	TRBJ2-5	TGTGCCAGCAGCTTATATGGGGGGCGCGAAGAGACCCAGTACTTC	CASSLYGGREETQYF
TRBV6-5	NA	NA	TRBJ1-2	TGTGCCAGCAGTTACGCGGTGGACGAAGGCTACACCTTC	CASSYAVDEGYTF
TRBV27	NA	TRBD2	TRBJ2-1	TGTGCCAGCAGTTCGGGGACTAGCGGGAGCTATGAGCAGTTCTTC	CASSSGTSGSYEQFF
TRBV4-3	NA	NA	TRBJ1-6	TGCGCCAGCAGCCCCGGACACAGAGGACAGTCACCCCTCCACTTT	CASSPGHRGQSPLHF
TRBV29-1	NA	TRBD2	TRBJ2-7	TGCAGCGTTGAGCCCAGCGGGAGTCACCCCTACGAGCAGTACTTC	CSVEPSGSHPYEQYF
TRBV5-4	NA	TRBD2	TRBJ2-6	TGTGCCAGCATCCTAGCGGGAGGTTCTGGGGCCAACGTCCTGACTTTC	CASILAGGSGANVLTF
TRBV4-3	NA	NA	TRBJ2-1	TGCGCCAGCAGCCGGACTCCGGGCCATTGGGGGAGTTTTGAGCAGTTCTTC	CASSRTPGHWGSFEQFF
TRBV19	NA	NA	TRBJ1-1	TGTGCCAGTAGTATCAACAGGGCGAACACTGAAGCTTTCTTT	CASSINRANTEAFF
TRBV7-9	NA	NA	TRBJ2-1	TGTGCCAGCAGCTCCACACTTCCGGGCCGAGCGGGTGAGCAGTTCTTC	CASSSTLPGRAGEQFF
TRBV9	NA	NA	TRBJ2-3	TGTGCCAGCAGCGTTGGAGTGGCAGGGGGCACAGATACGCAGTATTTT	CASSVGVAGGTDTQYF
TRBV6-6	NA	NA	TRBJ1-4	TGTGCCAGCAGGCCGGGGGAAGCGACTAATGAAAAACTGTTTTTT	CASRPGEATNEKLFF
TRBV7-2	NA	NA	TRBJ2-1	TGTGCCAGCAGCTCTTACTTGGGTAATGAGCAGTTCTTC	CASSSYLGNEQFF
TRBV9	NA	NA	TRBJ2-6	TGTGCCAGCAGCCGAACCCCAGGGGTCGGGGCCAACGTCCTGACTTTC	CASSRTPGVGANVLTF
TRBV18	NA	TRBD1	TRBJ1-2	TGTGCCAGCTCACCCGGACAGGCCATTTATGGCTACACCTTC	CASSPGQAIYGYTF
TRBV2	NA	NA	TRBJ1-5	TGTGCCAGCAGTGGTGACAGTAACAATCAGCCCCAGCATTTT	CASSGDSNNQPQHF
TRBV19	once	TRBD1	TRBJ1-4	TGTGCCAGTAGTTCCGGGACAGGGTACGAAAAACTGTTTTTT	CASSSGTGYEKLFF
TRBV4-1	NA	TRBD1	TRBJ1-2	TGCGCCAGCAGTCGGACAGGGGATGGCTACACCTTC	CASSRTGDGYTF
TRBV18	NA	TRBD2	TRBJ2-7	TGTGCCAGCTCACCACCCGCGGGAGGGCCCTACGAGCAGTACTTC	CASSPPAGGPYEQYF
TRBV7-2	NA	TRBD2	TRBJ2-3	TGTGCCAGCAGCTTAGTGGCTAGCGGGAGAGGGGCAGATACGCAGTATTTT	CASSLVASGRGADTQYF
TRBV7-3	NA	TRBD2	TRBJ2-2	TGTGCCAGCAGCCGAACCGGGACTAGCGGGCCCACCGGGGAGCTGTTTTTT	CASSRTGTSGPTGELFF
TRBV18	NA	NA	TRBJ1-4	TGTGCCAGCTCACCATCAGCCGCAACTAATGAAAAACTGTTTTTT	CASSPSAATNEKLFF
TRBV7-2	NA	TRBD1	TRBJ1-5	TGTGCCAGCAGCACCCGACAGGGGGCCTTTCAGCCCCAGCATTTT	CASSTRQGAFQPQHF
TRBV6-5	NA	TRBD2	TRBJ2-1	TGTGCCAGCAGTTACTCGTTTAGCGGGGGTTACAATGAGCAGTTCTTC	CASSYSFSGGYNEQFF
TRBV28	once	TRBD1	TRBJ2-1	TGTGCCAGCTTGACGTCCGGGACAGGGAGGCTCTTC	CASLTSGTGRLF
TRBV5-4	NA	TRBD1	TRBJ2-4	TGTGCCAGCAGCTCTGGACAGGAAAAGGCCAAAAACATTCAGTACTTC	CASSSGQEKAKNIQYF
TRBV5-1	few	TRBD1	TRBJ2-2	TGCGCCAGCAGCAACAGACAGGGATCGGCCGGGGAGCTGTTTTTT	CASSNRQGSAGELFF
TRBV7-2	NA	NA	TRBJ1-2	TGTGCCAGCAGCCGATTCGGACGGACCTATGGCTACACCTTC	CASSRFGRTYGYTF
TRBV27	NA	TRBD2	TRBJ2-3	TGTGCCAGCAGTCGGTTATCGGGAGGGCCGGTAGATACGCAGTATTTT	CASSRLSGGPVDTQYF